This TCR beta chain was captured by sequencing in a study of blood T cell repertoires in COVID-19. The CDR3 runs 14 residues. Trimming pared 5 bases from V and 0 bases from J, leaving 10 bases between. Germline lookup yields CDR1 SGHTA and CDR2 FQGNSA. Per the study methods: Reference gene primer amplification yielded estimated nucleated cell counts. TCRdb keeps only in-frame clones here, not all; method: immunoSEQ multiplex PCR. The DNA was the basis for D and trimming; V, J and clone size are from that table. The sample has about 86,000 clones; approximately 83% are singletons. The V call is TRBV7-2, the J call TRBJ1-1; D call uncertain. The sample was peripheral blood. This TCR was sampled from a woman of 80 years or more with active or convalescent COVID-19. CDR3 sequence reads: CASSTEVLNTEAFF. In DNA form, the CDR3 reads TGTGCCAGCAGCACGGAGGTGCTGAACACTGAAGCTTTCTTT.